This T cell receptor (beta chain) was identified in a study of T-cell reconstitution after alpha-beta-depleted transplantation in children. This clonotype was picked up many times. Molecular barcoding with unique molecular identifiers was used for the TCRbeta library. In TCRdb, the PCR reads were re-called with MiXCR into one record per CDR3 protein. Among 190,000 or so distinct CDR3 sequences listed, about 6.8% were seen once. The germline V and J ends were trimmed by 6 bases and 3 bases, with 15 bases remaining between them. CDR1 is MNHEY, CDR2 SMNVEV, per germline (reference sequence). The CDR3 spans 14 residues.

The sequence was obtained from a human donor who donated a stem cell graft to a child with Wiskott-Aldrich syndrome. Source: PBMCs from the stem cell graft donor, taken from the stem cell graft. V usage is TRBV27 and J usage is TRBJ2-7; D may be TRBD1 (6 bases). The CDR3 is CASRYRDKVYEQYF. The CDR3 nucleotides are TGTGCCAGCAGATACCGGGACAAAGTCTACGAGCAGTACTTC.